This is a list of T cell receptor beta chains from one sample in a study of shared clonotypes between healthy human individuals. Libraries were prepared by immunoSEQ multiplex PCR; TCRdb keeps only in-frame clonotypes and omits some of them. Of 400,000 or so clones listed, 90% to 98% are singletons. The sample consisted of memory CD8+ T cells sorted from blood. The source of these receptors is a man aged 25 to 40 in good health. Both conserved end residues are part of each CDR3. Each record gives: V gene, clone size, D gene, J gene, CDR3 DNA, CDR3 protein. D genes are given only for firm matches. Clone size is given for some rows only: seen once, a few or many times, or a class if the clone is expanded.

>TRBV28|NA|NA|TRBJ1-2
TGTGCCAGCAGTCACGACAGATACTATGGCTACACCTTC
CASSHDRYYGYTF
>TRBV7-3|NA|TRBD1|TRBJ2-1
TGTGCCAGCAGCTTAGTTGGTGGGGACAGCTCCTACAATGAGCAGTTCTTC
CASSLVGGDSSYNEQFF
>TRBV6-5|NA|NA|TRBJ2-7
TGTGCCAGCAGTAATGGACCCCTTTACGAGCAGTACTTC
CASSNGPLYEQYF
>TRBV9|NA|TRBD2|TRBJ2-2
TGTGCCAGCAGCATCTCCGGCGGGAGGGCCGGGAACACCGGGGAGCTGTTTTTT
CASSISGGRAGNTGELFF
>TRBV7-9|NA|NA|TRBJ1-5
TGTGCCAGCAGCTTAGCGGACTTTCAGCCCCAGCATTTT
CASSLADFQPQHF
>TRBV6-6|NA|TRBD2|TRBJ2-1
TGTGCCAGCAGTTACATAACTAGCGTCAATGAGCAGTTCTTC
CASSYITSVNEQFF
>TRBV7-2|NA|NA|TRBJ2-5
TGTGCCAGCAGCTTAGGGGGAGGTTTCCAAGAGACCCAGTACTTC
CASSLGGGFQETQYF
>TRBV28|NA|TRBD1|TRBJ1-3
TGTGCCAGCAGCCCGACAGGGGTGAACACCATATATTTT
CASSPTGVNTIYF
>TRBV28|NA|NA|TRBJ2-7
TGTGCCAGCAGTTTCCCTGACAGGACCTACGAGCAGTACTTC
CASSFPDRTYEQYF
>TRBV2|NA|NA|TRBJ2-5
TGTGCCAGCAGGTACAGGGCGTACCAAGAGACCCAGTACTTC
CASRYRAYQETQYF
>TRBV5-4|NA|NA|TRBJ2-1
TGTGCCAGCCAAGGGGGGGACGGAGAGTTCTTC
CASQGGDGEFF
>TRBV7-9|NA|TRBD2|TRBJ2-2
TGTGCCAGCAGCTTCCAACCCCCTAGCGGCGGGGAGCTGTTTTTT
CASSFQPPSGGELFF
>TRBV5-1|NA|NA|TRBJ2-1
TGCGCCAGCAGCTTGGGAACAGGGTACAATGAGCAGTTCTTC
CASSLGTGYNEQFF
>TRBV7-2|NA|TRBD1|TRBJ1-3
TGTGCCAGCACGGGGGCAGGGGGATTCTTAAGCTCTGGAAACACCATATATTTT
CASTGAGGFLSSGNTIYF
>TRBV6-5|NA|NA|TRBJ2-1
TGTGCCAGCATTTACGGGACGGAGCAGTTCTTC
CASIYGTEQFF
>TRBV5-4|NA|TRBD1|TRBJ2-2
TGTGCCAGCAGCGTTGGACAGGGGGTTAAGAGAAACACCGGGGAGCTGTTTTTT
CASSVGQGVKRNTGELFF
>TRBV19|NA|NA|TRBJ2-7
TGTGCCAGTAGTATCCGGGCTAGCCTCAACGAGCAGTACTTC
CASSIRASLNEQYF
>TRBV10-3|NA|NA|TRBJ2-3
TGTGCCGCCATGGACACTGACACAGATACGCAGTATTTT
CAAMDTDTDTQYF
>TRBV6-5|once|NA|TRBJ1-5
TGTGCCAGCCACGCAATGATAGGCAATCAGCCCCAGCATTTT
CASHAMIGNQPQHF
>TRBV30|NA|NA|TRBJ1-5
TGTGCCTGGAGCAAGGGACAAAACGATCAGCCCCAGCATTTT
CAWSKGQNDQPQHF
>TRBV11-3|NA|TRBD2|TRBJ2-3
TGTGCCAGCAGCTTTTCCGGGACTAGTACAGATACGCAGTATTTT
CASSFSGTSTDTQYF
>TRBV5-1|NA|TRBD1|TRBJ2-1
TGCGCCAGCAGGGGACAGGGAATTTGGGAGCAGTTCTTC
CASRGQGIWEQFF
>TRBV18|NA|NA|TRBJ2-1
TGTGCCAGCTCACCAACGAGGAATGAGCAGTTCTTC
CASSPTRNEQFF
>TRBV5-1|NA|NA|TRBJ1-1
TGCGCCAGCAGCTTGAGCTTGAACACTGAAGCTTTCTTT
CASSLSLNTEAFF
>TRBV2|NA|TRBD1|TRBJ2-5
TGTGCCAGCAACCGATGGGGGACAGGGAGGGAACAAGAGACCCAGTACTTC
CASNRWGTGREQETQYF
>TRBV7-2|NA|TRBD2|TRBJ2-7
TGTGCCAGCAGCTTTGGCGTGGGACTAGCGGGAGGGTTCCACGAGCAGTACTTC
CASSFGVGLAGGFHEQYF
>TRBV7-2|NA|NA|TRBJ2-7
TGTGCCAGCAGCACACGAGGGGAGCAGTACTTC
CASSTRGEQYF
>TRBV7-9|NA|NA|TRBJ2-7
TGTGCCAGCAGCTTCCCCGGGACAGAGCAGTACTTC
CASSFPGTEQYF
>TRBV7-9|NA|NA|TRBJ2-2
TGTGCCAGCAGCTTAGGGACAAACACCGGGGAGCTGTTTTTT
CASSLGTNTGELFF
>TRBV10-3|once|TRBD2|TRBJ2-1
TGTGCCATCAGTGTGGATCCAGGTAGCGGGAGGTTTAGCTCCTACAATGAGCAGTTCTTC
CAISVDPGSGRFSSYNEQFF
>TRBV30|NA|NA|TRBJ1-5
TGTGCCTGGAGCGGAGGAGATTTTGGTAGGGGTAATCAGCCCCAGCATTTT
CAWSGGDFGRGNQPQHF